This T cell receptor beta chain was sequenced during a study of vaccination effects on CD4 cells after COVID-19 (dated by TCRdb to 2022 to 2024). For the study in its entirety: In the ViraFEST assay, PBMC were stimulated with viral peptide pools, and antigen-specific CD4+ T cell clonotypes were then identified by expansion using TCR sequencing. Samples were taken from three convalescent patients early (day +14) and late (day +241, +227, +161 respectively) after vaccination. Post-vaccine samples across the study were collected a median of 72 days after the second dose, with a range of 14 to 241. Under 2.5 million PBMC per well were cultured with approximately 10 ug/ml peptides in IMDM containing 5% human AB serum, approximately 9.1 IU/ml IL-2 and gentamicin. The study compared SARS-CoV-2 spike-specific CD4+ TCR repertoires before and after mRNA vaccination in COVID-19 convalescent patients and infection-naive vaccine recipients. Altogether, around ten COVID-19 convalescent patients and several SARS-CoV-2-naive healthy vaccine recipients made up the full study. The Oncomine TCR Beta short-read assay on an Illumina iSeq 100 was used to sequence cultures from other donors in the study.

What the work shows at the level of the full study, not this receptor alone: The study was limited by a small number of convalescent patients, and early post-infection timepoints were lacking. For convalescent patients, new clones induced by the vaccine made up most of the post-vaccine spike-reactive repertoire, and these new clones were largely distinct from the clones induced by infection. Both infection-induced and vaccine-induced clones contracted markedly at late post-vaccination timepoints, which is consistent with waning T cell responses.

Worth noting for this clone: Its antigen specificity is not known. One base away there is no much larger clone; base qualities are not given.

After around eleven days of culture, CD4+ T cells were isolated with the EasySep CD4+ T cell isolation kit. Convalescent patients had PCR-confirmed SARS-CoV-2 infection between March and December 2020, before Alpha, Beta and Delta variants emerged in the United States. Each participant received two doses of an mRNA SARS-CoV-2 vaccine, either BNT162b2 or mRNA-1273. On days 3 and 7, half of the culture medium was replaced with fresh IL-2-containing medium. Unless noted otherwise, every peptide stimulation condition was grown in triplicate wells. PBMC were separated from whole blood using Ficoll-Paque Plus gradient centrifugation and were then either cryopreserved at -140C or used fresh. Genomic DNA was extracted from cultured CD4+ T cells with the QIAamp micro DNA kit. Relative to germline, V is 8 bases shorter and J is 8 bases shorter, with 15 bases between their ends. Taken from the germline V gene, the CDR1 and CDR2 loops are SGHTA and FQGNSA. The CDR3, from cysteine to phenylalanine, totals 12 residues. The retained sequence is limited to the CDR3, 36 bases, with the frame set at the first base.

Preparation of the library involved the immunoSEQ multiplex PCR assay. DNA from the cultured and isolated CD4+ T cells underwent TCR beta CDR3 sequencing. In the original analysis: The analysis removed non-productive TCR sequences, trimmed reads to the CDR3 region, and retained only CDR3s that were 7 or more amino acids long. The MANAFEST web app was used to identify antigen-specific clonotypes by comparing expansion in peptide wells with expansion in reference cultures. For clones to be considered positive, expansion at FDR<0.05 versus reference and all other wells, an odds ratio above 5, and a frequency above 0.1% in two replicate wells were required. Cross-reactive clonotypes were defined as significantly expanded in SARS-CoV-2 spike wells and in at least one common cold coronavirus spike condition. CDR3 similarity was assessed by Levenshtein distance using the stringdist R package, and unrooted trees were constructed with ape in R 3.6.1. TCRdb re-hosts the immuneACCESS table, in-frame sequences only. Its copies lack some clones; in the studies checked, an unresolved V gene accounts for under half of them, and the cause for the rest is not known. V and J calls and clone size follow that table, whereas D and trimming were derived from the DNA. The sample table lists tens of thousands of clones, under 85% of them with a count of one. About 5% of the sample rests with the top ten.

This sequence was found in a human donor who had a prior SARS-CoV-2 infection. This sequence uses TRBV7-2 and TRBJ1-2; the D segment cannot be called with confidence. The specimen comprised CD4+ T cells from PBMCs cultured without peptide, sampled after COVID-19 vaccination. The DNA sequence reads TGTGCCAGCGCTAAAAGGGAACTCGGCTACACCTTC. Translated, this is CASAKRELGYTF.